The 12 T cell receptor beta chains in this list originate from one sample, sequenced in a study of vaccination and CD4 T cells after COVID-19. Treatment denoted: approximately nine-day PBMC culture with coronavirus spike peptide pools or control peptides (ViraFEST assay). The Oncomine TCR Beta short-read assay was applied to DNA of cultured CD4+ T cells. TCRdb used MiXCR to reprocess the PCR reads, holding one entry per CDR3 protein. This sample has approximately 10,000 distinct CDR3 sequences, with 50% found just once. These receptors have no identified antigens. Input material: CD4+ T cells from blood, cultured in vitro. The receptors were sampled from a human donor who had recovered from COVID-19.

This clonotype was counted only a few times. This chain joins TRBV19 and TRBJ1-1, with 9 bases that match TRBD1. With 7 bases clipped from V and 1 base from J, the junction kept 7 bases outside the gene matches. The CDR3 runs to 15 residues. CDR1 and CDR2 (germline): LNHDA, SQIVND (reference sequence). In nucleotides, the CDR3 is TGTGCCAGTACCACAGGGGGCTGGAAGAACACTGAAGCTTTCTTT. It codes for CASTTGGWKNTEAFF.

This clonotype occurred a few times. This chain connects TRBV10-1 to TRBJ2-5, with a possible D match to TRBD2 (6 bases). Trimming shortened V by 3 bases and J by 2 bases, and 19 bases separated the two germline ends. The CDR3 loop spans 17 amino acids. Germline V CDR1 and CDR2: WNHNN, SYGVQD (reference sequence). The CDR3 nucleotides read TGCGCCAGCAGTGACTTCTCTTCGCGGGGCTCTCAAGAGACCCAGTACTTC. Translation: CASSDFSSRGSQETQYF.

DNA for the CDR3: TGTGCCAGCAGTGTTAGTCTCCGTCCTCAGCCCCAGCATTTT. The encoded protein is CASSVSLRPQPQHF. The chain uses TRBV6-4 and TRBJ1-5, with D unclear. Germline CDR1 and CDR2: MRHNA and SNTAGT. The CDR3 runs 14 residues. With 4 bases removed from V and 6 bases from J, the gap between germline ends came to 13 bases.

The chain links TRBV20-1 to TRBJ1-6; a weak D match, TRBD1 (5 bases). The CDR3 is made up of 15 amino acids. Per the germline V gene, CDR1 is DFQATT and CDR2 is SNEGSKA (reference sequence). Trimming left V 3 bases short and J 6 bases short, with 15 bases between. This CDR3 is CSARDIREGNSPLHF. The CDR3 nucleotides read TGCAGTGCTAGGGACATTAGGGAGGGTAATTCACCCCTCCACTTT.

This chain uses TRBV12-3 or TRBV12-4 with TRBJ2-5; 11 bases agree with TRBD1. With V trimmed by 4 bases and J by 4 bases, 5 bases remained unmatched. The CDR3 covers 15 residues. The CDR3 protein is CASSSGTGGRETQYF. The CDR3 DNA sequence: TGTGCCAGCAGTTCAGGGACAGGGGGGCGAGAGACCCAGTACTTC.

This sequence joins TRBV6-2 or TRBV6-3 and TRBJ2-5, with 8 bases aligning to TRBD2. The germline V gene has CDR1 MNHEY and CDR2 SVGEGT. Trimming took 2 bases from V and 2 from J; bases not matched to a gene: 7. The CDR3 contains 16 residues. The CDR3 DNA sequence: TGTGCCAGCAGTTACGGCCGCGGGGGGCCGCAAGAGACCCAGTACTTC. This translates into CASSYGRGGPQETQYF.

This clonotype was seen only a few times. V and J are TRBV18 and TRBJ1-2, with 9 bases lining up with TRBD1. V lost 3 bases, J lost 4 bases, and 0 bases stayed unmatched. Germline CDR1 reads KGHSH; CDR2 reads LQKENI. The CDR3 covers 13 residues. Written as DNA, the CDR3 is TGTGCCAGCTCACCGGGACAGGGCTATGGCTACACCTTC. Translated: CASSPGQGYGYTF.

In its sample, this clonotype was seen once. V gene TRBV7-9 combines with J gene TRBJ1-1; D remains unclear. The CDR3 loop spans 15 amino acids. V was trimmed by 4 bases and J by 4 bases, leaving 16 bases between them. Germline CDR1 SEHNR, CDR2 FQNEAQ (reference sequence). The CDR3 reads CASSSLTLEATEAFF. The CDR3 DNA reads TGTGCCAGCAGCTCGCTCACATTGGAGGCCACTGAAGCTTTCTTT.

V usage is TRBV7-2 and J usage is TRBJ2-7; weak D call: TRBD2 (6 bases). V lost 5 bases and J 2 bases, leaving 13 bases between the germline ends. This CDR3 spans 14 amino acids. Germline V gene data show CDR1 as SGHTA and CDR2 as FQGNSA. CDR3 bases: TGTGCCAGCAGCCTAGAGGCGGGGACCTACGAGCAGTACTTC. Translating gives CASSLEAGTYEQYF.

The chain uses TRBV12-3 or TRBV12-4 and TRBJ2-3; D is unresolved. Trimming took off 2 bases at V and 7 bases at J, with 10 bases between the two ends. CDR3 size: 13 residues. CDR3 sequence reads: CASSLRLTNTQYF. DNA of the CDR3: TGTGCCAGCAGTTTAAGGCTTACCAATACGCAGTATTTT.

Only a few counts were recorded for this clonotype. The V gene is TRBV25-1, the J gene TRBJ1-3; D is uncertain. Germline CDR1 MGHDK, CDR2 SYGVNS. V lost 3 bases and J 2 bases, leaving 5 bases between the germline ends. This CDR3 has 13 residues. CDR3 sequence reads: CASSDWPGNTIYF. The CDR3 DNA sequence: TGTGCCAGCAGTGACTGGCCTGGAAACACCATATATTTT.

This clonotype has only a few counts. This sequence joins TRBV7-2 and TRBJ1-3; unclear D gene. Germline V CDR1 and CDR2: SGHTA, FQGNSA. CDR3 length: 14 amino acids. V shed 0 bases and J shed 4 bases, with 7 bases lying between them. This chain's CDR3 is CASSLARVGNTIYF. CDR3 DNA sequence: TGTGCCAGCAGCTTAGCTAGAGTAGGAAACACCATATATTTT.